A selection of T cell receptor beta chains follows, all from one sample in a study of cytomegalovirus exposure and HLA in healthy donors. The protocol was immunoSEQ multiplex PCR, while the TCRdb copy is restricted to in-frame clones and leaves out a portion. The sample lists some 170,000 clones, 80% occurring once. The sequenced sample was PBMCs. The origin of the receptors is a man aged 18-30 years in good health and CMV-seropositive. Each CDR3 is given with its conserved first and last residue.

J	V	CDR3
TRBJ2-2	TRBV6-5	CAAALAGITGELFF
TRBJ1-5	TRBV29-1	CSVKGGTGNQPQHF
TRBJ1-1	TRBV19	CASSIHRDTEAFF
TRBJ1-2	TRBV18	CASSPDREYGYTF
TRBJ2-6	TRBV7-8	CASSTDPQQGTSSGANGLTF
TRBJ1-3	TRBV19	CASSTLGGSIGNTIYF
TRBJ2-1	TRBV27	CASSFLQRGLYNEQFF
TRBJ1-1	TRBV5-6	CASSLKHTEAFF
TRBJ1-1	TRBV19	CASEEGQNTEAFF
TRBJ2-2	TRBV19	CASSMAGIITGELFF
TRBJ1-5	TRBV19	CASSIDSLYYQPQHF
TRBJ2-1	TRBV2	CASSGVLAGDNEQFF
TRBJ1-1	TRBV9	CASSVANTEAFF
TRBJ1-5	TRBV23-1	CASSTRGYNQPQHF
TRBJ2-1	TRBV5-1	CASIKDRGDDEQFF
TRBJ2-3	TRBV29-1	CSVERDSSDTQYF
TRBJ2-7	TRBV5-1	CASRARQGPYEQYF
TRBJ1-2	TRBV29-1	CSVDRDGYTF
TRBJ1-1	TRBV19	CASSGGPQKLNAFF
TRBJ2-7	TRBV14	CASSPLPDLIGEQYF
TRBJ2-3	TRBV4-1	CASSQETGGTDTQYF
TRBJ2-3	TRBV30	CACAGGTSADTQYF
TRBJ2-2	TRBV5-1	CASSLAVAGGPYGANTGELFF
TRBJ1-2	TRBV7-2	CASSSGVLGFAYGYTF
TRBJ1-1	TRBV29-1	CSVDEGGTEAFF
TRBJ2-2	TRBV21-1	CASSKGRGVTGELFF
TRBJ1-1	TRBV18	CASSSTGLDTEAFF
TRBJ2-1	TRBV6-1	CATSGTSGYNEQFF
TRBJ1-5	TRBV18	CASSPSGGAFLLLDNQPQHF
TRBJ2-1	TRBV4-3	CASSQNLAPNEQFF
TRBJ2-7	TRBV21-1	CASSPQGLAGGKEQYF
TRBJ2-7	TRBV19	CASSMGLSYEQYF
TRBJ1-1	TRBV29-1	CSAGTGGSNTEAFF